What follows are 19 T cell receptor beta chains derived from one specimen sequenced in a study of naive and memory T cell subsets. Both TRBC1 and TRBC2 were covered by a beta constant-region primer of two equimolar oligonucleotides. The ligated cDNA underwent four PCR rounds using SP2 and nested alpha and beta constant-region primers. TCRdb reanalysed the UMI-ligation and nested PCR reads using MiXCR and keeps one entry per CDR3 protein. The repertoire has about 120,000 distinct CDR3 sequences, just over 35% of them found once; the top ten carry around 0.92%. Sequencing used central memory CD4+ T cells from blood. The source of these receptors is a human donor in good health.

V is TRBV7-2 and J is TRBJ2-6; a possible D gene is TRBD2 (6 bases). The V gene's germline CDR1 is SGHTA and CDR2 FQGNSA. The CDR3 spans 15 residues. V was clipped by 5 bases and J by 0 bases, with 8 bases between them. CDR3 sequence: CASSPGLSGANVLTF. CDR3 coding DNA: TGTGCCAGCAGCCCGGGACTCTCTGGGGCCAACGTCCTGACTTTC. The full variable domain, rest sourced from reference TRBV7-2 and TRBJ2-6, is GAGVSQSPSNKVTEKGKDVELRCDPISGHTALYWYRQSLGQGLEFLIYFQGNSAPDKSGLPSDRFSAERTGGSVSTLTIQRTQQEDSAVYLCASSPGLSGANVLTFGAGSRLTVL.

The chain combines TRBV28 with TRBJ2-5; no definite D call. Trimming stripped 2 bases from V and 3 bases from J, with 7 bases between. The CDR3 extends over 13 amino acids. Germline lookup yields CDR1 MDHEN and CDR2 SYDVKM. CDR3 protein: CASSLPQKETQYF. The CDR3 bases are TGTGCCAGCAGTTTACCGCAGAAAGAGACCCAGTACTTC.

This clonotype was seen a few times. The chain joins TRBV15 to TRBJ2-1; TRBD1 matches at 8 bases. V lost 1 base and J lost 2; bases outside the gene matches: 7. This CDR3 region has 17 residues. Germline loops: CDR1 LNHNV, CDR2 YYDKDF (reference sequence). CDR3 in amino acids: CATSRGTGRITYNEQFF. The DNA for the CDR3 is TGTGCCACCAGCAGAGGGACAGGGAGGATTACCTACAATGAGCAGTTCTTC.

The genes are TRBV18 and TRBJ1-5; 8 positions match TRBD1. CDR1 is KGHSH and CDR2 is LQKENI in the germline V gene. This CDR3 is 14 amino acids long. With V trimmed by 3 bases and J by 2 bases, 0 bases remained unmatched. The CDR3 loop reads CASSPGQGNQPQHF. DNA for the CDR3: TGTGCCAGCTCACCGGGACAGGGCAATCAGCCCCAGCATTTT.

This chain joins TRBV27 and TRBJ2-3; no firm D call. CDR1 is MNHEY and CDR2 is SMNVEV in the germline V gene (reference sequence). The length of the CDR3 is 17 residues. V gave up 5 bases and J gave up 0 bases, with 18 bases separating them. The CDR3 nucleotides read TGTGCCAGCAGTCCACCCCGGACGGCTACTAGCACAGATACGCAGTATTTT. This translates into CASSPPRTATSTDTQYF.

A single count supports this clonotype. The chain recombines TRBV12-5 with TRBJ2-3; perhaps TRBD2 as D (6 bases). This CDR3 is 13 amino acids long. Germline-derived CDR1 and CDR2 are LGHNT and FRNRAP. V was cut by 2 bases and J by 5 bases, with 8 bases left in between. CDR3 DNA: TGTGCTAGTGGTTTGTCCGGGAGAGATACGCAGTATTTT. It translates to CASGLSGRDTQYF.

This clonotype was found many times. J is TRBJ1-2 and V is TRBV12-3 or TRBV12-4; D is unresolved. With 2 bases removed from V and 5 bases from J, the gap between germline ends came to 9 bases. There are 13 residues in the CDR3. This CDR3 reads CASSLRAAYGYTF. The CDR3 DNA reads TGTGCCAGCAGTTTACGGGCGGCGTATGGCTACACCTTC.

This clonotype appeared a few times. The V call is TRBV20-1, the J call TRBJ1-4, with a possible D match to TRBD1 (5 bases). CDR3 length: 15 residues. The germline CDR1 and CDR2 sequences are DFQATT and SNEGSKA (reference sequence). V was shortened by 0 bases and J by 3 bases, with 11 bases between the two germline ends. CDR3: CSAREQASSNEKLFF. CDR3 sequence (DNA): TGCAGTGCTAGAGAACAGGCTTCATCTAATGAAAAACTGTTTTTT.

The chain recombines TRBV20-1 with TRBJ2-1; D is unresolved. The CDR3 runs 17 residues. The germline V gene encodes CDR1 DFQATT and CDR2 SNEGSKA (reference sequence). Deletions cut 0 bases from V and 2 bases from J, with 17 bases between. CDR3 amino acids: CSARERLPGSAYNEQFF. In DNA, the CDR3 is TGCAGTGCTAGAGAGAGGCTACCCGGGTCGGCCTACAATGAGCAGTTCTTC.

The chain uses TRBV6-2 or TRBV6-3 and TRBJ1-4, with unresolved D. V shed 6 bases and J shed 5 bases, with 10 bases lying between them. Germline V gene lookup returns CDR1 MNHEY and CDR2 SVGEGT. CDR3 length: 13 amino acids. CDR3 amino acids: CASRPVGNEKLFF. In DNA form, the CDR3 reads TGTGCCAGCAGGCCGGTGGGAAATGAAAAACTGTTTTTT.

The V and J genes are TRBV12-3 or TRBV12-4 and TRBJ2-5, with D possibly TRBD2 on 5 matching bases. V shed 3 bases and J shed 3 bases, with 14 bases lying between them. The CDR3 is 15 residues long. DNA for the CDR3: TGTGCCAGCAGTTTCGGGCCCCTGCGGGAAGAGACCCAGTACTTC. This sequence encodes CASSFGPLREETQYF.

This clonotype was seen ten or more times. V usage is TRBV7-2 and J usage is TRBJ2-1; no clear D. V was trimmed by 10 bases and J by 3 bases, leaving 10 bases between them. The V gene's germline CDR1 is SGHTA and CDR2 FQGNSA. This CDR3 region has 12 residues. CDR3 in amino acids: CAIQWNYNEQFF. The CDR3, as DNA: TGTGCCATACAATGGAACTACAATGAGCAGTTCTTC.

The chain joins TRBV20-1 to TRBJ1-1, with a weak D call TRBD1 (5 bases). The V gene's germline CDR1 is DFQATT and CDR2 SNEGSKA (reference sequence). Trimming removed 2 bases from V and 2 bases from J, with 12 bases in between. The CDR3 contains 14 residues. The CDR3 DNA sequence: TGCAGTGCTAGACCGGGGGGGGTCAACACTGAAGCTTTCTTT. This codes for CSARPGGVNTEAFF.

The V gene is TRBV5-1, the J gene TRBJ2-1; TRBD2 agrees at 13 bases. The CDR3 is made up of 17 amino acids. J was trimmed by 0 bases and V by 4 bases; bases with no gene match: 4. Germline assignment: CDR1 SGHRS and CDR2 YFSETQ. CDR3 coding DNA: TGCGCCAGCAGCCCTCGGACTAGCGGGAGCTCCTACAATGAGCAGTTCTTC. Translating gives CASSPRTSGSSYNEQFF.

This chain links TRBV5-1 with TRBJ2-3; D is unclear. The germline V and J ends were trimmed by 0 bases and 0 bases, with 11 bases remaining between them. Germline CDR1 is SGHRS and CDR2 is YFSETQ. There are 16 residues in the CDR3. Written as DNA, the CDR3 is TGCGCCAGCAGCTTGGGTATTACGCCTAGCACAGATACGCAGTATTTT. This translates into CASSLGITPSTDTQYF.

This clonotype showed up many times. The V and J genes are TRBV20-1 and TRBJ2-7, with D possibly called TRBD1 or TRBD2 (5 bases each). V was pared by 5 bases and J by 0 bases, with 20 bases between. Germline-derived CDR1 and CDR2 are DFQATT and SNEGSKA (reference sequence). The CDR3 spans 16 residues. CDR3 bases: TGCAGTGCTGTACCACTTACCGGGACCACCTCCTACGAGCAGTACTTC. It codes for CSAVPLTGTTSYEQYF.

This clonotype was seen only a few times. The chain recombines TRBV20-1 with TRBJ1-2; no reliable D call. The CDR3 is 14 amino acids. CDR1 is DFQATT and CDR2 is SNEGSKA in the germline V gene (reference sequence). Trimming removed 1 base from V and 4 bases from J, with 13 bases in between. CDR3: CSARVAAGIYGYTF. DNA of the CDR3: TGCAGTGCTAGAGTTGCGGCGGGAATCTATGGCTACACCTTC.

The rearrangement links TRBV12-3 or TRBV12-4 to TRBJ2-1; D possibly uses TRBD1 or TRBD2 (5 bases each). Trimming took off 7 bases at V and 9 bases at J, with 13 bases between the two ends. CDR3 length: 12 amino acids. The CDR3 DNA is TGTGCCAGCACCCCCGAGGGGCCTGAGCAGTTCTTC. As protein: CASTPEGPEQFF.

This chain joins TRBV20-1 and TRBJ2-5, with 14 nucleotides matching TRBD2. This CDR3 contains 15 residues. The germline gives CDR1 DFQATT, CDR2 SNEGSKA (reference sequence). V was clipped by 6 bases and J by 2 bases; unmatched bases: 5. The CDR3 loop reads CSAGLAGGLQETQYF. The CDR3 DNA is TGCAGTGCCGGACTAGCGGGAGGCCTACAAGAGACCCAGTACTTC.